Presented here are 2 T cell receptor beta chains from one specimen sequenced in a study of control samples from healthy donors and cancer patients. The repertoire was sequenced with immunoSEQ multiplex PCR; TCRdb's copy has only in-frame clones and lacks some. The data show 150,000 to 200,000 clones, with approximately 94% seen just once and 8.5% held by the top ten. The sample comprised blood. Receptors originate from a woman aged 35 to 49 in good health.

The chain links TRBV30 to TRBJ1-2; 8 nucleotides match TRBD1. J was trimmed by 7 bases and V by 3 bases; bases with no gene match: 7. CDR3 length: 13 residues. Germline values: CDR1 GTSNPN, CDR2 SVGIG (reference sequence). The CDR3 DNA is TGTGCCTGGAGCAAGACAGGGGAGGGTGGCTACACCTTC. It encodes CAWSKTGEGGYTF. The whole variable domain, filled in from reference TRBV30 and TRBJ1-2, reads SQTIHQWPATLVQPVGSPLSLECTVEGTSNPNLYWYRQAAGRGLQLLFYSVGIGQISSEVPQNLSASRPQDRQFILSSKKLLLSDSGFYLCAWSKTGEGGYTFGSGTRLTVV.

The chain combines TRBV27 with TRBJ1-2; no firm D call. CDR3 size: 14 residues. The germline gives CDR1 MNHEY, CDR2 SMNVEV (reference sequence). V lost 5 bases to trimming and J lost 8 bases, with 18 bases between them. CDR3 region: CASSPQRTPYGYTF. CDR3 DNA sequence: TGTGCCAGCAGTCCCCAACGGACTCCATACGGCTACACCTTC.